The T cell receptor (beta chain) described here comes from a study of T cell responses to AZD1222 COVID-19 vaccine. Regarding the study as a whole: Baseline serostatus was positive in only six or seven AZD1222 recipients. A mostly white British donor set with more females was recruited, and clonal diversity was possibly underestimated. Per reports, nearly half of all spike-specific TCRs target regions that are unmutated in variants. None of the repertoires were sampled until the peak T cell response had passed.

This clone was seen just once. The antigen is undetermined. This CDR3 contains 14 residues. The germline CDR1 and CDR2 sequences are LNHNV and YYDKDF (reference sequence). The V end was cut by 0 bases, the J end by 5 bases, with 7 bases between. Sequencing was performed with immunoSEQ multiplex PCR; in TCRdb, only in-frame clones are kept and a portion is missing. Here the sample spans about 110,000 clones, 90% to 95% being singletons. The sample in question was peripheral blood, obtained on day 0 of AZD1222 vaccination. V gene TRBV15 combines with J gene TRBJ2-2; no reliable D call. The source is an adult in good health. The CDR3 loop is CATSRDPGTGELFF. The CDR3 nucleotides read TGTGCCACCAGCAGAGATCCTGGGACCGGGGAGCTGTTTTTT.